The clone carrying this T cell receptor beta chain was seen a handful of times. Its matching antigen is unknown. The authors produced TCR alpha and TCR beta cDNA libraries with sample barcodes and UMIs by 5'RACE using constant-segment primers. TCRdb reprocessed the 5' RACE reads via MiXCR and lists one record per CDR3 protein. The sample consists of hundreds of thousands of distinct CDR3 sequences, about a sixth of them appearing once. These data come from a study of T-cell memory formation after mild COVID-19. Study overall: TCR clusters showed largely donor specificity.

Study-wide results and limits: Day 15 to 85 contractors were CD4/CD8 balanced; later expanders leaned CD4+.

CDR3 length equals 14 residues. V was trimmed by 2 bases and J by 6 bases, leaving 9 bases between them. CDR1 and CDR2 from the germline V gene are SGHDT and YYEEEE. The J gene is TRBJ1-6, the V gene TRBV5-6; D not resolved. Material: PBMCs or a T cell subset sorted from them (not recorded which). The clonotype comes from an adult woman who had mild COVID-19 (a few samples of this study predate the infection). Cell type and time point are not known. This CDR3 is CASSFLGGNSPLHF. The CDR3 coding sequence is TGTGCCAGCAGCTTCCTCGGCGGTAATTCACCCCTCCACTTT.